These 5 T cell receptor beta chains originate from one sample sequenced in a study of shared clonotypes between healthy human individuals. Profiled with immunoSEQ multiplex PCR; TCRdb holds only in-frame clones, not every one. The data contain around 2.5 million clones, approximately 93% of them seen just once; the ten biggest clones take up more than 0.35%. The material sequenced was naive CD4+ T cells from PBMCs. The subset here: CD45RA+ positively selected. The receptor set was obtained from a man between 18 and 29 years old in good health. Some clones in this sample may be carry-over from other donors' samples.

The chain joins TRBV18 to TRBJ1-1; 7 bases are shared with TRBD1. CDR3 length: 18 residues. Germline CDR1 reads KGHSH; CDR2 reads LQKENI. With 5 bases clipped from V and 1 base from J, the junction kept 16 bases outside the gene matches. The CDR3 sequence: CASSATLGGGSENTEAFF. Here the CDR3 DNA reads TGTGCCAGCTCAGCTACCCTGGGAGGGGGCAGTGAGAACACTGAAGCTTTCTTT.

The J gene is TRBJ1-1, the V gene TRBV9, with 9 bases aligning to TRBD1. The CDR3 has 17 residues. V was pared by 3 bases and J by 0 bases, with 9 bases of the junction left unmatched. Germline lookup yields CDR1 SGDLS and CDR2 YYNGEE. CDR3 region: CASSARQGGDMNTEAFF. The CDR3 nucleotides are TGTGCCAGCAGCGCCAGACAGGGGGGCGACATGAACACTGAAGCTTTCTTT.

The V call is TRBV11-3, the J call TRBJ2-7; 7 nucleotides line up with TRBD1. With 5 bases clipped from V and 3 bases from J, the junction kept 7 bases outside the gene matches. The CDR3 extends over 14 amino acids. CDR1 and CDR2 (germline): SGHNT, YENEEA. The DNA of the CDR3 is TGTGCCAGCAGCCTGGGACAGACGAGCTACGAGCAGTACTTC. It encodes CASSLGQTSYEQYF.

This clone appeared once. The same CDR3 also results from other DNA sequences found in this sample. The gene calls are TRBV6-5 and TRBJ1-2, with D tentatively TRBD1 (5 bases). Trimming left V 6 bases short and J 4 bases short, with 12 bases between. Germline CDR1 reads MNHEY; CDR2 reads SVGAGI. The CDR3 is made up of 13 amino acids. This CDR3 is CASSRQGLYGYTF. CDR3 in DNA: TGTGCCAGCAGCCGCCAGGGTCTCTATGGCTACACCTTC.

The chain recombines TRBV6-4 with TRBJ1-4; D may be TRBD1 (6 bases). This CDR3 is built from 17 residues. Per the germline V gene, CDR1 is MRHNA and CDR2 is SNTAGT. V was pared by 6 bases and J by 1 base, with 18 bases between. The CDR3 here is CASSRPRGPQTNEKLFF. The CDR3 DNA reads TGTGCCAGCAGCCGACCTCGGGGGCCTCAAACTAATGAAAAACTGTTTTTT.